This TCR beta chain was identified during a study of blood T cell repertoires in COVID-19. Study summary: In each case, the material was cDNA or gDNA derived from T cells, B-cell-depleted T cells, or PBMCs.

Germline V lookup: CDR1 MNHEY, CDR2 SVGAGI. V trimming: 6 bases; J trimming: 1 base; junction bases outside the gene matches: 5. This CDR3 region has 14 residues. Per the original data handling: Quantification of nucleated cells was approximated via reference gene primer amplification. The repertoire was sequenced with immunoSEQ multiplex PCR; TCRdb's copy has only in-frame clones and lacks some. The V and J calls and clone size come from that table; D and trimming were worked out from the DNA. The data hold 350,000 or so clones, with nearly 90% observed a single time. The V and J genes are TRBV6-5 and TRBJ2-7; 8 bases align to TRBD1. The sample comprised peripheral blood. The origin of this receptor is a man aged 18 to 29 with active or convalescent COVID-19. The CDR3 DNA reads TGTGCCAGCAGGCGGACAGGGACGTCCTACGAGCAGTACTTC. Protein product: CASRRTGTSYEQYF.